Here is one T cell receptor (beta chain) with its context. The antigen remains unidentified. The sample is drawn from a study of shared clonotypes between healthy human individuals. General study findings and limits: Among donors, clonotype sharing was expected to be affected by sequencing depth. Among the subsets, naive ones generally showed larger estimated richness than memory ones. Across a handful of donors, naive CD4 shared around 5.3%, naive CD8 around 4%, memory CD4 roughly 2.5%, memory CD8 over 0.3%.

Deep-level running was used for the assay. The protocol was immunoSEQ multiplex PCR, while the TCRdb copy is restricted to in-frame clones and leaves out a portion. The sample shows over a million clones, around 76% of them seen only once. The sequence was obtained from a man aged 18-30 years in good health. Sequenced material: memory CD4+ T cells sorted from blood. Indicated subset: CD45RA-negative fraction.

The CDR3 loop reads CASSDPGPWSSYEQYF. The CDR3 DNA sequence: TGTGCCAGCAGTGACCCGGGACCGTGGAGCTCCTACGAGCAGTACTTC. This sequence joins TRBV6-4 and TRBJ2-7; D might be TRBD1 or TRBD2, each matching 5 bases. With 2 bases removed from V and 0 bases from J, the gap between germline ends came to 14 bases. The CDR3 totals 16 residues. Germline CDR1 MRHNA, CDR2 SNTAGT.